Presented here are 18 T cell receptor beta chains from one specimen sequenced in a study of shared clonotypes between healthy human individuals. Some clones are missing from TCRdb's copy, which holds only in-frame ones; the method was immunoSEQ multiplex PCR. The sample has about 2 million clones; over 85% are singletons. Naive CD8 cells comprised CD45RO-negative, CCR7-positively selected cells, excluding terminally differentiated effector memory CD45RA+ cells. The sequenced sample consisted of naive CD8+ T cells sorted from blood. These receptors were collected from a young man in good health.

This chain uses TRBV9 with TRBJ2-2; 7 nucleotides match TRBD1. Germline V CDR1 and CDR2: SGDLS, YYNGEE. The CDR3 is made up of 14 amino acids. V lost 6 bases, J lost 6 bases, and 8 bases stayed unmatched. This chain's CDR3 is CASTPPQGAGELFF. CDR3 sequence (DNA): TGTGCCAGCACCCCCCCCCAGGGGGCCGGGGAGCTGTTTTTT.

About this clone: The same CDR3 is also encoded by other DNA sequences in this sample. The V call is TRBV4-1, the J call TRBJ1-3; D not resolved. The V and J ends lost 2 bases and 0 bases respectively, with 2 bases between them. This CDR3 spans 13 amino acids. The germline gives CDR1 MGHRA, CDR2 YSYEKL. The CDR3 DNA follows: TGCGCCAGCAGCCAAATCTCTGGAAACACCATATATTTT. Translated: CASSQISGNTIYF.

Note on this clone: The same CDR3 arises from other DNA sequences in this sample as well. The chain recombines TRBV5-4 with TRBJ2-7; D ambiguous. Trimming removed 1 base at V and 1 base at J, with 6 bases between. The CDR3 runs to 13 residues. Germline assignment: CDR1 SGHNT and CDR2 YYREEE (reference sequence). The CDR3 nucleotides are TGTGCCAGCAGCTTGATCGGATCCTACGAGCAGTACTTC. Protein sequence: CASSLIGSYEQYF.

The chain has TRBV6-1 and TRBJ2-4; D possibly corresponds to TRBD2 (5 bases). Trimming shortened V by 6 bases and J by 8 bases, and 11 bases separated the two germline ends. Germline V gives CDR1 MNHNS, CDR2 SASEGT. The CDR3 length is 12 residues. The CDR3 sequence: CASSDSADIQYF. CDR3 nucleotides: TGTGCCAGCAGCGATAGCGCGGACATTCAGTACTTC.

This clone was seen only once. This sequence joins TRBV27 and TRBJ1-5; 7 bases agree with TRBD1. The CDR3 is 18 amino acids. V trimming: 4 bases; J trimming: 0 bases; junction bases outside the gene matches: 12. The germline V gene has CDR1 MNHEY and CDR2 SMNVEV (reference sequence). CDR3 residues: CASSSVPPGTDSNQPQHF. The CDR3 coding sequence is TGTGCCAGCAGTTCGGTCCCCCCCGGGACAGATAGCAATCAGCCCCAGCATTTT.

Comment on this clone: Other DNA variants within this sample encode the same CDR3. The chain joins TRBV6-1 to TRBJ2-7, with D possibly matching TRBD2 (5 bases). The germline V gene encodes CDR1 MNHNS and CDR2 SASEGT. V lost 2 bases, J lost 0 bases, and 8 bases lay in between. This CDR3 region has 14 residues. Written as DNA, the CDR3 is TGTGCCAGCAGTGAATTGGACTTCTCCTACGAGCAGTACTTC. This codes for CASSELDFSYEQYF.

The V and J genes are TRBV7-8 and TRBJ1-1; 8 bases are a match to TRBD1. The CDR3 extends over 16 amino acids. V lost 2 bases, J lost 11 bases, and 16 bases stayed unmatched. Germline V CDR1 and CDR2: SGHVS, FQNEAQ. The chain's CDR3 is CASSLNLLTGVREAFF. CDR3 coding DNA: TGTGCCAGCAGCTTAAACCTCCTGACAGGGGTGAGGGAGGCTTTCTTT. Full variable domain (rest looked up from reference TRBV7-8 and TRBJ1-1): GAGVSQSPRYKVAKRGQDVALRCDPISGHVSLFWYQQALGQGPEFLTYFQNEAQLDKSGLPSDRFFAERPEGSVSTLKIQRTQQEDSAVYLCASSLNLLTGVREAFFGQGTRLTVV.

This clone has a single count. The sample carries other DNA sequences with the same CDR3. V usage is TRBV9 and J usage is TRBJ2-3; D is unclear. The V gene's germline CDR1 is SGDLS and CDR2 YYNGEE. There are 14 residues in the CDR3. V dropped 0 bases and J dropped 3 bases, with 8 bases sitting between them. The CDR3 spells CASSVDGVTDTQYF. The CDR3 DNA sequence: TGTGCCAGCAGCGTAGACGGAGTGACAGATACGCAGTATTTT.

This clone was observed a single time. This chain's CDR3 is CASSLVARGDEQYF. The CDR3 bases are TGTGCCAGCAGCTTAGTGGCCAGGGGGGACGAGCAGTACTTC. J is TRBJ2-7 and V is TRBV13; D is possibly TRBD1 (7 bases). The ends were cut back, 1 base at V and 5 bases at J, with 12 bases in the middle. CDR3 size: 14 residues. Germline V lookup: CDR1 PRHDT, CDR2 FYEKMQ (reference sequence).

The chain uses TRBV6-5 and TRBJ2-1; D ambiguous. V was cut by 5 bases and J by 5 bases, with 13 bases left in between. The germline V gene has CDR1 MNHEY and CDR2 SVGAGI. The CDR3 length is 14 residues. The CDR3 region is CASSPQMTHNEQFF. In nucleotides, the CDR3 is TGTGCCAGCAGTCCCCAGATGACCCACAATGAGCAGTTCTTC.

The chain uses TRBV27 and TRBJ2-7, with D uncertain. Per germline, CDR1 MNHEY and CDR2 SMNVEV (reference sequence). The CDR3 is 13 residues long. Trimming took off 6 bases at V and 4 bases at J, with 13 bases between the two ends. The CDR3 region is CASSPSPRYEQYF. The CDR3 nucleotides read TGTGCCAGCAGCCCGTCCCCCCGTTACGAGCAGTACTTC.

This clone was observed a handful of times. This chain connects TRBV4-1 to TRBJ1-5; D gene uncertain. V lost 0 bases, J lost 5 bases, and 8 bases lay in between. The CDR3 spans 14 residues. Germline-derived CDR1 and CDR2 are MGHRA and YSYEKL. The CDR3 is CASSQDGVDQPQHF. The CDR3 DNA follows: TGCGCCAGCAGCCAAGATGGGGTGGATCAGCCCCAGCATTTT.

This chain uses TRBV6-1 with TRBJ1-6; no reliable D call. CDR3 length: 15 amino acids. Trimming pared 3 bases from V and 8 bases from J, leaving 14 bases between. Germline CDR1 reads MNHNS; CDR2 reads SASEGT. The CDR3 protein is CASSDSPMMDSPLHF. In nucleotides, the CDR3 is TGTGCCAGCAGTGATTCCCCGATGATGGATTCACCCCTCCACTTT.

The chain is built from TRBV29-1 and TRBJ2-1; the match to TRBD2 covers 8 bases. There are 14 residues in the CDR3. Germline V gene data show CDR1 as SQVTM and CDR2 as ANQGSEA. J was trimmed by 5 bases and V by 6 bases; bases with no gene match: 9. CDR3 amino acids: CSVESGSRNNEQFF. The CDR3, as DNA: TGCAGCGTGGAGAGCGGGAGTCGGAACAATGAGCAGTTCTTC.

V is TRBV7-9 and J is TRBJ2-5, with D maybe TRBD1 (5 bases). V lost 3 bases and J 7 bases, leaving 15 bases between the germline ends. The V gene's germline CDR1 is SEHNR and CDR2 FQNEAQ (reference sequence). The CDR3 extends over 14 amino acids. Written as DNA, the CDR3 is TGTGCCAGCAGCTTCTTTCAGGGAATGGGGACCCAGTACTTC. Translated, it gives CASSFFQGMGTQYF.

The chain links TRBV18 to TRBJ2-5; TRBD1 matches at 9 bases. Germline assignment: CDR1 KGHSH and CDR2 LQKENI. This CDR3 comprises 15 residues. The J segment lost 5 bases and the V segment lost 5 bases, leaving 9 bases of the junction unmatched. Here the CDR3 reads CASSETTGGEETQYF. CDR3 sequence (DNA): TGTGCCAGCTCAGAGACAACAGGGGGCGAGGAGACCCAGTACTTC.

J is TRBJ1-3 and V is TRBV6-5; D remains unclear. CDR1 and CDR2 (germline): MNHEY, SVGAGI. The CDR3 is made up of 13 amino acids. V was pared by 7 bases and J by 2 bases, with 9 bases between. CDR3 in DNA: TGTGCCAGCAACCTGGGCCCTGGAAACACCATATATTTT. Its protein is CASNLGPGNTIYF.

The chain recombines TRBV27 with TRBJ2-1, with no clear D. Germline-derived CDR1 and CDR2 are MNHEY and SMNVEV (reference sequence). Trimming took 3 bases from V and 0 from J, leaving 6 bases between them. The CDR3 is 14 residues long. CDR3 in amino acids: CASSLSYSYNEQFF. The CDR3 DNA reads TGTGCCAGCAGTTTGTCTTACTCCTACAATGAGCAGTTCTTC.